The rows below give T cell receptor beta chains drawn from one sample of a study of T cells expressing NK-cell markers. TCRdb reprocessed the 5' RACE reads and reports one entry per CDR3 protein, with no DNA. In total, the table holds over 250,000 distinct CDR3 sequences. Input material: blood T cells: a sorted CD56 or NKG2C T cell subset, CD4+ or CD8+ T cells, or bulk PBMC T cells (not recorded which). The receptors derive from a woman aged 18-69 years in good health. CDR3s include the opening cysteine and the closing phenylalanine or tryptophan.

CDR3 protein	V gene	J gene
CASSPTRQMNTEAFF	TRBV18	TRBJ1-1
CSVEVGAGYGYTF	TRBV29-1	TRBJ1-2
CSVGNQGNGGLGYTF	TRBV29-1	TRBJ1-2
CASSVPSGERSEQYF	TRBV6-1	TRBJ2-7
CASSLAGQHTGELFF	TRBV6-2/TRBV6-3	TRBJ2-2
CASSEPGLDTQYF	TRBV25-1	TRBJ2-3
CSAREQANTEAFF	TRBV20-1	TRBJ1-1
CASRDQVFSNQPQHF	TRBV4-1	TRBJ1-5
CASSMTHTSYEQYF	TRBV19	TRBJ2-7
CASSISGRGTEAFF	TRBV19	TRBJ1-1
CASSEAFVTSYNEQFF	TRBV2	TRBJ2-1
CSVVSSGRAATQYF	TRBV29-1	TRBJ2-3
CASSLKVMGYEQYF	TRBV12-3/TRBV12-4	TRBJ2-7
CARTVGTGQFF	TRBV25-1	TRBJ2-1
CASTPPGSQETQYF	TRBV12-3/TRBV12-4	TRBJ2-5
CASSQVSSHTQYF	TRBV14	TRBJ2-3
CASSRTGRAAEAFF	TRBV3-1	TRBJ1-1
CASSHDRANQPQHF	TRBV27	TRBJ1-5
CASSFPIGTDGLTGELFF	TRBV12-3/TRBV12-4	TRBJ2-2
CASSSGLAGGLVSEQFF	TRBV11-2	TRBJ2-1
CASTPSSDTQYF	TRBV10-2	TRBJ2-3
CASRSRGGIYNEQFF	TRBV5-1	TRBJ2-1
CAISRLAEDTGELFF	TRBV10-3	TRBJ2-2
CASSLMNQETQYF	TRBV5-5	TRBJ2-5
CASNERGQPQHF	TRBV6-2/TRBV6-3	TRBJ1-5
CASSLVQGGDIQYF	TRBV5-6	TRBJ2-4
CSVEVTGMSAEAFF	TRBV29-1	TRBJ1-1
CASTLPGLGEQYF	TRBV28	TRBJ2-7
CSALAGPSTTFNSPLHF	TRBV20-1	TRBJ1-6
CASSLDSRHEQYF	TRBV5-6	TRBJ2-7
CASSETAYQPQHF	TRBV28	TRBJ1-5
CASSRRVWDTGELFF	TRBV27	TRBJ2-2
CASSRGGSKNIQYF	TRBV12-3/TRBV12-4	TRBJ2-4
CATEVGRNQPQHF	TRBV6-2/TRBV6-3	TRBJ1-5
CAWTTGLRDYGYTF	TRBV30	TRBJ1-2
CASRAVRGHTDTQYF	TRBV19	TRBJ2-3
CASSPPGSPTKLFF	TRBV7-2	TRBJ1-4
CATNPLAGRTDTQYF	TRBV7-9	TRBJ2-3
CASSIAAGSGTEAFF	TRBV19	TRBJ1-1
CASFGAYNEQFF	TRBV28	TRBJ2-1
CASSSGLERQFF	TRBV5-1	TRBJ2-1
CASSYGLAVNTGELFF	TRBV6-2/TRBV6-3	TRBJ2-2
CASRDTNEKLFF	TRBV5-1	TRBJ1-4
CASSSQENEQYF	TRBV6-6	TRBJ2-7
CSAPRLAGANTGELFF	TRBV20-1	TRBJ2-2
CASSLGDHNAFF	TRBV12-3/TRBV12-4	TRBJ1-1
CASSRLAGTDNEQFF	TRBV5-5	TRBJ2-1
CASSPQGGNTEAFF	TRBV18	TRBJ1-1
CASSEGFHRALNTEAFF	TRBV6-1	TRBJ1-1
CASSSLTSGADTQYF	TRBV6-5	TRBJ2-3